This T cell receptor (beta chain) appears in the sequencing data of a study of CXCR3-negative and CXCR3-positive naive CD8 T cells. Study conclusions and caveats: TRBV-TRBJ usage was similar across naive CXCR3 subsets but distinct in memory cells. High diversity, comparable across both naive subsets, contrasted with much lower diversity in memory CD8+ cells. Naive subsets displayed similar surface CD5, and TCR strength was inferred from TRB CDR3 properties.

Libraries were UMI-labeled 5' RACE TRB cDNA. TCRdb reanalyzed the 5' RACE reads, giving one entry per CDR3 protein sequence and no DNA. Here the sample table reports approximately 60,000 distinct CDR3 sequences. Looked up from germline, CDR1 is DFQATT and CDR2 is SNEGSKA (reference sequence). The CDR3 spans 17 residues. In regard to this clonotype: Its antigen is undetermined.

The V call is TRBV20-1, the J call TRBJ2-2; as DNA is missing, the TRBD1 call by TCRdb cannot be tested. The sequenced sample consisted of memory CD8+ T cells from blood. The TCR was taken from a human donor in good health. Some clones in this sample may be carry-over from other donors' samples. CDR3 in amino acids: CSARDNIWTPNTGELFF.